The rows below give T cell receptor beta chains drawn from one sample of a study of CD8 T cells in Susac syndrome. TCRdb redid the calling of the immunoSEQ multiplex PCR reads with MiXCR, one entry per CDR3 protein. The sample includes about 240,000 distinct CDR3 sequences, around 96% of them seen just once. Input material: CD4+ T cells from PBMCs. These receptors originate from a human donor with Susac syndrome. Both conserved end residues are part of each CDR3. The D gene is left open where the match is weak. A row's size may be missing; if present it is once, few, many or a size class.

>12|NA|TRBV19|TRBJ2-1|NA
TGTGCCAGTAGTATCGGGACGAATGAGCAGTTCTTC
CASSIGTNEQFF
>15|once|TRBV14|TRBJ2-3|NA
TGTGCCAGCAGCCGACTATACGAAAACACAGATACGCAGTATTTT
CASSRLYENTDTQYF
>15|few|TRBV7-9|TRBJ2-5|TRBD1
TGTGCCAGCAGCTCTGGAGACAGGGTTCAAGAGACCCAGTACTTC
CASSSGDRVQETQYF
>17|NA|TRBV6-5|TRBJ2-7|NA
TGTGCCAGCAGTTACCTGGGACAACCCCACGAGTCCTACGAGCAGTACTTC
CASSYLGQPHESYEQYF
>17|NA|TRBV5-1|TRBJ2-1|TRBD2
TGCGCCAGCATGGCGACGGTACGCGGGACTAGTTTCGGTGAGCAGTTCTTC
CASMATVRGTSFGEQFF
>15|NA|TRBV9|TRBJ2-7|NA
TGTGCCAGCAGCGTAGCTGCTAGCGACTCCTACGAGCAGTACTTC
CASSVAASDSYEQYF
>14|NA|TRBV14|TRBJ1-2|NA
TGTGCCAGCAGTCCAAATGGACCGACCTATGGCTACACCTTC
CASSPNGPTYGYTF
>13|NA|TRBV18|TRBJ2-5|NA
TGTGCCAGCTCACCACCGGACAAAGAGACCCAGTACTTC
CASSPPDKETQYF
>17|NA|TRBV20-1|TRBJ2-5|TRBD2
TGCAGTGCTATGCCTAGGGCTAGCGGGAGTGTAGGTGAGACCCAGTACTTC
CSAMPRASGSVGETQYF
>11|NA|TRBV19|TRBJ2-3|NA
TGTGCCAGTAGTATCGGTGGTACGCAGTATTTT
CASSIGGTQYF
>13|NA|TRBV7-8|TRBJ1-4|NA
TGTGCCAGCAGAACTTCGAGGAATGAAAAACTGTTTTTT
CASRTSRNEKLFF
>14|NA|TRBV30|TRBJ2-2|TRBD1
TGTGCCTGGGTCCGACAGGGGAACACCGGGGAGCTGTTTTTT
CAWVRQGNTGELFF
>16|NA|TRBV3-1|TRBJ1-3|NA
TGTGCCAGCAGCCAAGGGCACGCAGTCTCTGGAAACACCATATATTTT
CASSQGHAVSGNTIYF
>20|NA|TRBV3-1|TRBJ2-1|TRBD2
TGTGCCAGCAGCCGAACGACGCTAGCGGGACTCGGCCCCGCCTACAATGAGCAGTTCTTC
CASSRTTLAGLGPAYNEQFF
>16|NA|TRBV7-7|TRBJ2-1|NA
TGTGCTAGCAGCTTGTCTGCGTCCAGCTCCTACAATGAGCAGTTCTTC
CASSLSASSSYNEQFF
>21|NA|TRBV7-6|TRBJ2-6|NA
TGTGCCAGCAGGGAACCCCGAGGAGCGACCGGTTGGAGTACTGGGGCCAACGTCCTGACTTTC
CASREPRGATGWSTGANVLTF
>14|NA|TRBV7-8|TRBJ1-1|NA
TGTGCCAGCAGCTTGATGGGCGCGAACACTGAAGCTTTCTTT
CASSLMGANTEAFF
>15|once|TRBV9|TRBJ2-5|TRBD2
TGTGCCAGCAGCGTAGCTAGCGGGAGGACAGAGACCCAGTACTTC
CASSVASGRTETQYF
>19|NA|TRBV23-1|TRBJ1-3|NA
TGCGCCAGCAGTCAATCGGGGACGGGGGGGAGATCCTCTGGAAACACCATATATTTT
CASSQSGTGGRSSGNTIYF
>14|NA|TRBV10-3|TRBJ2-3|TRBD1
TGTGCCATCACCACCGGACAGGGTATAGATACGCAGTATTTT
CAITTGQGIDTQYF
>15|once|TRBV7-9|TRBJ2-1|TRBD2
TGTGCCAGCAGCTTAGGGGGACTAGCGTTCGATGAGCAGTTCTTC
CASSLGGLAFDEQFF
>14|NA|TRBV18|TRBJ1-1|NA
TGTGCCAGCTCACCACCTACACTGAACACTGAAGCTTTCTTT
CASSPPTLNTEAFF
>16|once|TRBV7-2|TRBJ1-2|NA
TGTGCCAGCAGCTTAGTTGGTGGCGGGAGGTACTATGGCTACACCTTC
CASSLVGGGRYYGYTF
>16|NA|TRBV29-1|TRBJ2-2|NA
TGCAGCGCAACCTCTAGGTTGGGCGGTGGCACCGGGGAGCTGTTTTTT
CSATSRLGGGTGELFF
>14|once|TRBV20-1|TRBJ2-5|TRBD1
TGCAGTGCACCGACAGGGGCGTACCAAGAGACCCAGTACTTC
CSAPTGAYQETQYF
>12|NA|TRBV29-1|TRBJ2-1|NA
TGCAGCGTGTCCCTCCGGATGGTCGAGCAGTTCTTC
CSVSLRMVEQFF
>14|NA|TRBV20-1|TRBJ2-7|TRBD2
TGCAGTGCTCTGGACATTAGCGGGATAGGCGAGCAGTACTTC
CSALDISGIGEQYF
>12|NA|TRBV5-4|TRBJ2-1|TRBD2
TGTGCCAGCAGCTTGGAAAGAAGGGAGGGGTTCTTC
CASSLERREGFF
>15|NA|TRBV6-5|TRBJ2-1|NA
TGTGCCAGCAGCCAGAGGGGCCCCACCACGAATGAGCAGTTCTTC
CASSQRGPTTNEQFF
>13|NA|TRBV25-1|TRBJ2-5|NA
TGTGCCAGCAGTGGATGGATGCAAGAGACCCAGTACTTC
CASSGWMQETQYF
>13|NA|TRBV20-1|TRBJ1-5|NA
TGCAGTGCTAGCTGGCGTAGCAATCAGCCCCAGCATTTT
CSASWRSNQPQHF
>14|NA|TRBV29-1|TRBJ2-1|NA
TGCAGCGTGGTTAAAGCGTTCCCAAGCAATGAGCAGTTCTTC
CSVVKAFPSNEQFF
>14|NA|TRBV30|TRBJ2-1|TRBD2
TGTGCCTGGAGACTGGGGGGGAGATTATGGGAGCAGTTCTTC
CAWRLGGRLWEQFF
>15|NA|TRBV10-3|TRBJ1-5|NA
TGTGCCATCAGTGACGGACTCCTAAGAGGTCAGCCCCAGCATTTT
CAISDGLLRGQPQHF
>15|NA|TRBV2|TRBJ2-1|TRBD2
TGTGCCAGCAGCGGTAGCGGGAGGGCTAACGAGGAGCAGTTCTTC
CASSGSGRANEEQFF